What follows are 32 T cell receptor beta chains derived from one specimen sequenced in a study of cytomegalovirus exposure and HLA in healthy donors. The PCR employed 60 Vbeta primers together with 13 Jbeta primers. The method was immunoSEQ multiplex PCR; TCRdb's version includes in-frame clones alone and lacks a portion of them. Here the sample spans 200,000 to 250,000 clones, around 86% being singletons. The sequenced sample consisted of PBMCs. Every receptor here comes from a woman aged 40 to 55 in good health and CMV-seronegative.

The chain couples TRBV27 to TRBJ2-7; 7 bases align to TRBD1. The germline V gene has CDR1 MNHEY and CDR2 SMNVEV (reference sequence). This CDR3 is built from 15 residues. V lost 6 bases, J lost 1 base, and 9 bases stayed unmatched. This CDR3 reads CASSLIGGGSYEQYF. In DNA form, the CDR3 reads TGTGCCAGCAGCCTTATAGGGGGCGGATCCTACGAGCAGTACTTC.

This clone appeared a single time. This chain uses TRBV5-1 with TRBJ1-1; TRBD1 matches 8 bases. The trim removed 0 bases at V and 5 bases at J, leaving 6 bases unmatched. The CDR3 spans 15 residues. Germline CDR1 and CDR2: SGHRS and YFSETQ. The CDR3 DNA reads as TGCGCCAGCAGCTTGGTGTACAGGGGGAGGACTGAAGCTTTCTTT. Its protein product is CASSLVYRGRTEAFF.

This rearrangement joins TRBV2 to TRBJ2-2; D unresolved. The germline V gene encodes CDR1 SNHLY and CDR2 FYNNEI. The CDR3 totals 14 residues. V lost 7 bases, J lost 2 bases, and 11 bases lay in between. The CDR3 DNA reads TGTGCCAGCAAAATCCGGTTAAACACCGGGGAGCTGTTTTTT. It specifies CASKIRLNTGELFF. The variable domain in full, with the rest retrieved from reference TRBV2 and TRBJ2-2, is EPEVTQTPSHQVTQMGQEVILRCVPISNHLYFYWYRQILGQKVEFLVSFYNNEISEKSEIFDDQFSVERPDGSNFTLKIRSTKLEDSAMYFCASKIRLNTGELFFGEGSRLTVL.

On this clone itself: The same CDR3 arises from other DNA sequences in this sample as well. This chain connects TRBV28 to TRBJ2-7, with 8 positions matching TRBD1. J was trimmed by 5 bases and V by 5 bases; bases with no gene match: 14. The germline gives CDR1 MDHEN, CDR2 SYDVKM. CDR3 length: 16 residues. Written as DNA, the CDR3 is TGTGCCAGCAGTCTAGTCGCGGCAGGGGGCTTCCACGAGCAGTACTTC. Protein sequence: CASSLVAAGGFHEQYF.

Details on this clone: The same CDR3 is also encoded by other DNA sequences in this sample. The chain uses TRBV6-5 and TRBJ2-6; D ambiguous. This CDR3 contains 14 residues. The V gene lost 4 bases and the J gene lost 1 base, with 5 bases spanning the gap. Germline CDR1 and CDR2: MNHEY and SVGAGI. CDR3 bases: TGTGCCAGCAGTTCGGGTTCTGGGGCCAACGTCCTGACTTTC. Protein: CASSSGSGANVLTF.

This sequence joins TRBV28 and TRBJ1-5, with no clear D. The germline CDR1 and CDR2 sequences are MDHEN and SYDVKM. V was pared by 1 base and J by 4 bases, with 8 bases between. The CDR3 has 14 residues. Here the CDR3 DNA reads TGTGCCAGCAGTTTATTACCCAGAAATCAGCCCCAGCATTTT. Protein: CASSLLPRNQPQHF.

This clone was observed a handful of times. This sequence joins TRBV9 and TRBJ2-5; possibly TRBD2 for D (6 bases). The V gene's germline CDR1 is SGDLS and CDR2 YYNGEE. The CDR3 extends over 15 amino acids. Trimming removed 4 bases at V and 2 bases at J, with 15 bases between. In DNA, the CDR3 is TGTGCCAGCAGCCCCCTTGGGACTCAACAAGAGACCCAGTACTTC. It is translated as CASSPLGTQQETQYF.

The V and J genes are TRBV27 and TRBJ2-1, with 7 positions matching TRBD2. The J segment lost 4 bases and the V segment lost 2 bases, leaving 11 bases of the junction unmatched. The CDR3 contains 17 residues. CDR1 and CDR2 (germline): MNHEY, SMNVEV (reference sequence). The CDR3 is CASSLIRASAGYNEQFF. In nucleotides, the CDR3 is TGTGCCAGCAGTTTAATTAGGGCCTCAGCGGGATACAATGAGCAGTTCTTC.

This chain links TRBV18 with TRBJ1-5, with TRBD1 identical over 10 bases. Germline CDR1 KGHSH, CDR2 LQKENI. This CDR3 has 14 amino acids. V was clipped by 3 bases and J by 8 bases; unmatched bases: 4. CDR3 amino acids: CASSPDRGLEPQHF. In DNA form, the CDR3 reads TGTGCCAGCTCACCCGACAGGGGGCTAGAGCCCCAGCATTTT.

The rearrangement links TRBV7-9 to TRBJ1-5; D is possibly TRBD1 (6 bases). The CDR3 covers 15 residues. Per germline, CDR1 SEHNR and CDR2 FQNEAQ (reference sequence). With 1 base removed from V and 2 bases from J, the gap between germline ends came to 9 bases. The CDR3 sequence is CASSLDTGRNQPQHF. In DNA, the CDR3 is TGTGCCAGCAGCTTAGACACAGGGCGCAATCAGCCCCAGCATTTT.

This clone turned up a few times. V usage is TRBV30 and J usage is TRBJ2-5; 9 bases line up with TRBD2. CDR1 is GTSNPN and CDR2 is SVGIG in the germline V gene (reference sequence). V shed 3 bases and J 3 bases; nucleotides not matched to a gene: 2. This CDR3 has 13 residues. The CDR3 bases are TGTGCCTGGAGAAGACTAGCGGAAGAGACCCAGTACTTC. Translated: CAWRRLAEETQYF.

V and J are TRBV19 and TRBJ2-7; 8 nucleotides align to TRBD2. The CDR3 contains 16 residues. Germline V lookup: CDR1 LNHDA, CDR2 SQIVND (reference sequence). J was trimmed by 5 bases and V by 6 bases; bases with no gene match: 15. The CDR3 DNA sequence: TGTGCCAGTAGGGGATTAGGCGGGAGGAAGATCGACGAGCAGTACTTC. Protein sequence: CASRGLGGRKIDEQYF.

The chain combines TRBV18 with TRBJ2-5; 8 nucleotides agree with TRBD1. The CDR3 spans 15 residues. Per the germline V gene, CDR1 is KGHSH and CDR2 is LQKENI. V lost 1 base to trimming and J lost 4 bases; unmatched junction nucleotides: 5. Written as DNA, the CDR3 is TGTGCCAGCTCACCACTTACAGGGGGTGGAGAGACCCAGTACTTC. It encodes CASSPLTGGGETQYF.

This clone has more than one count but fewer than ten. The chain uses TRBV7-2 and TRBJ1-5, with 7 positions matching TRBD1. Germline-derived CDR1 and CDR2 are SGHTA and FQGNSA. CDR3 size: 15 residues. J was trimmed by 11 bases and V by 7 bases; bases with no gene match: 17. The CDR3 region is CASTLGGLKDRAQHF. The CDR3, as DNA: TGTGCCAGCACCCTAGGGGGACTCAAAGACAGGGCCCAGCATTTT.

The chain carries TRBV5-4 and TRBJ2-2; TRBD2 matches 9 bases. The germline V gene has CDR1 SGHNT and CDR2 YYREEE (reference sequence). The V segment lost 2 bases and the J segment 6 bases; nucleotides outside the gene matches: 8. This CDR3 contains 16 residues. The CDR3 region has the DNA TGTGCCAGCAGCTTAGGCGGCGGGAGGGTCGCCGGGGAGCTGTTTTTT. Residues: CASSLGGGRVAGELFF.

The rearrangement joins TRBV12-5 to TRBJ2-6, with 8 bases aligning to TRBD2. Trimming cost V 1 base and J 9 bases; bases outside gene matches: 5. The CDR3 loop spans 15 amino acids. CDR1 and CDR2 from the germline V gene are LGHNT and FRNRAP. The CDR3 protein is CASGLARGGDNVLTF. The CDR3 nucleotides are TGTGCTAGTGGTTTGGCCCGGGGGGGCGACAACGTCCTGACTTTC.

J is TRBJ2-5 and V is TRBV5-8, with 7 positions matching TRBD1. The germline V gene has CDR1 SGHTS and CDR2 YDEGEE. The trim removed 6 bases at V and 9 bases at J, leaving 14 bases unmatched. The CDR3 is 14 residues long. The CDR3 DNA is TGTGCCAGCAACGAGGGACAGATCCAATGGGCCCAGTACTTC. Amino acid sequence: CASNEGQIQWAQYF.

V gene TRBV2 combines with J gene TRBJ2-3, with D tentatively TRBD2 (5 bases). Germline V lookup: CDR1 SNHLY, CDR2 FYNNEI. V dropped 10 bases and J dropped 3 bases, with 14 bases sitting between them. This CDR3 is 13 amino acids long. CDR3 in amino acids: CATSTRLTDTQYF. CDR3 in DNA: TGTGCCACTAGCACCCGTCTTACAGATACGCAGTATTTT.

This chain links TRBV10-1 with TRBJ1-1, with a weak D call TRBD1 (5 bases). Germline assignment: CDR1 WNHNN and CDR2 SYGVQD (reference sequence). The CDR3 is 14 amino acids. V lost 3 bases, J lost 5 bases, and 13 bases lay in between. The CDR3 DNA is TGCGCCAGCAGTGACCCCTTCTCAGGGACTGAAGCTTTCTTT. Translation: CASSDPFSGTEAFF.

The chain employs TRBV27 and TRBJ2-7, with D possibly matching TRBD2 (5 bases). This CDR3 region has 13 residues. Trimming left V 5 bases short and J 4 bases short, with 12 bases between. Germline CDR1 is MNHEY and CDR2 is SMNVEV (reference sequence). The CDR3 sequence: CASSPYGLYEQYF. CDR3 DNA sequence: TGTGCCAGCAGTCCTTATGGACTTTACGAGCAGTACTTC.

This clone was seen a single time. This chain joins TRBV28 and TRBJ2-7; 7 positions agree with TRBD1. The junction had 7 bases not matched to a gene; V was cut back by 5 bases and J by 3 bases. Germline CDR1 and CDR2: MDHEN and SYDVKM. The CDR3 extends over 14 amino acids. Here the CDR3 DNA reads TGTGCCAGCAGTCAGACAGGGTCCGGCTACGAGCAGTACTTC. Translating gives CASSQTGSGYEQYF.

The V and J genes are TRBV2 and TRBJ2-1; unclear D gene. Trimming pared 1 base from V and 8 bases from J, leaving 9 bases between. This CDR3 comprises 13 residues. Germline CDR1 reads SNHLY; CDR2 reads FYNNEI. CDR3 in amino acids: CASSEVPSDEQFF. Here the CDR3 DNA reads TGTGCCAGCAGTGAAGTCCCAAGCGATGAGCAGTTCTTC.

This clone turned up a few times. This chain joins TRBV2 and TRBJ1-4, with D perhaps TRBD1 (5 bases). The CDR3 runs 14 residues. Germline CDR1 SNHLY, CDR2 FYNNEI. V lost 0 bases, J lost 8 bases, and 10 bases lay in between. CDR3 amino acids: CASSEALQGEKLFF. The CDR3, as DNA: TGTGCCAGCAGTGAAGCGCTTCAGGGAGAAAAACTGTTTTTT.

The genes are TRBV19 and TRBJ2-7; 9 nucleotides agree with TRBD2. Germline trimming cut 3 bases from V and 2 bases from J; bases unmatched to any gene: 5. This CDR3 contains 15 residues. Looked up from germline, CDR1 is LNHDA and CDR2 is SQIVND (reference sequence). CDR3 nucleotides: TGTGCCAGTAGTATTACCCTAGCGGGGACCTACGAGCAGTACTTC. Protein: CASSITLAGTYEQYF.

The rearrangement links TRBV5-6 to TRBJ2-2; weak D call: TRBD2 (6 bases). The CDR3 loop spans 14 amino acids. The ends were cut back, 4 bases at V and 6 bases at J, with 13 bases in the middle. The germline gives CDR1 SGHDT, CDR2 YYEEEE. The CDR3 DNA reads TGTGCCAGCAGCGTCGCGGGGTCCCCCGGGGAGCTGTTTTTT. Translation gives CASSVAGSPGELFF.

The V gene is TRBV4-1, the J gene TRBJ2-7; 9 bases align to TRBD1. The CDR3 is 15 residues long. Looked up from germline, CDR1 is MGHRA and CDR2 is YSYEKL. The ends lost 4 bases at V and 3 bases at J; junction bases unmatched: 7. The CDR3 sequence is CASSLAVGQGYEQYF. The CDR3, as DNA: TGCGCCAGCAGCCTCGCCGTGGGACAGGGCTACGAGCAGTACTTC.

The chain joins TRBV21-1 to TRBJ2-3; the table's D gene call, TRBD2, was not cross checked with the DNA. TRBV21-1 is reported as a pseudogene. This CDR3 has 13 amino acids. In DNA form, the CDR3 reads TGTGCCAGCAGCGCTACTAGCACAGATACGCAGTATTTT. Its protein product is CASSATSTDTQYF.

V and J are TRBV2 and TRBJ2-3; 10 nucleotides agree with TRBD2. Trimming cost V 7 bases and J 2 bases; bases outside gene matches: 9. The germline CDR1 and CDR2 sequences are SNHLY and FYNNEI. The CDR3 spans 16 residues. Written as DNA, the CDR3 is TGTGCCAGCACTCCGGGACTAGCGAGTGACACAGATACGCAGTATTTT. Translated, it gives CASTPGLASDTDTQYF.

A few counts support this clone. The chain couples TRBV27 to TRBJ2-7; D possibly corresponds to TRBD1 (5 bases). The V gene's germline CDR1 is MNHEY and CDR2 SMNVEV (reference sequence). V was clipped by 5 bases and J by 3 bases, with 14 bases between them. This CDR3 is 14 amino acids long. CDR3 in amino acids: CASSRRELSYEQYF. The CDR3 DNA reads as TGTGCCAGCAGTCGCAGGGAATTGAGCTACGAGCAGTACTTC.

V and J are TRBV4-2 and TRBJ2-3, with 8 bases aligning to TRBD2. This CDR3 has 17 residues. Trimming took 0 bases from V and 2 from J; bases not matched to a gene: 7. CDR1 is LGHNA, CDR2 YNFKEQ, per germline. CDR3 nucleotides: TGTGCCAGCAGCCAAGACCGAGCGGGAGTATTCACAGATACGCAGTATTTT. Its translation is CASSQDRAGVFTDTQYF.

The chain recombines TRBV10-2 with TRBJ1-2; D ambiguous. Trimming took off 6 bases at V and 3 bases at J, with 5 bases between the two ends. CDR3 size: 11 residues. Germline CDR1 and CDR2: WSHSY and SAAADI. CDR3 residues: CASSGDYGYTF. The CDR3 DNA reads TGCGCCAGCAGCGGGGACTATGGCTACACCTTC.

This chain connects TRBV18 to TRBJ1-2; D unresolved. V lost 3 bases and J lost 5, with 16 bases in between. CDR3 length: 15 amino acids. The germline CDR1 and CDR2 sequences are KGHSH and LQKENI. DNA for the CDR3: TGTGCCAGCTCACCTGCTGAGGCTCGGCGGTATGGCTACACCTTC. This codes for CASSPAEARRYGYTF.